The present T cell receptor beta chain was sequenced within a study of T cell changes during pregnancy in multiple sclerosis. This CDR3 region has 13 residues. J was trimmed by 9 bases and V by 1 base; bases with no gene match: 4. Germline CDR1 and CDR2: SEHNR and FQNEAQ (reference sequence). Method: immunoSEQ multiplex PCR; TCRdb's copy keeps in-frame clones and lacks some. Of about 92,000 clones in the sample, 80% to 95% were seen once. The material was peripheral blood, obtained in the first trimester of pregnancy. The TCR comes from a female donor with multiple sclerosis, enrolled in a pregnancy study. The V and J genes are TRBV7-9 and TRBJ2-7; 9 bases fit TRBD1. The DNA of the CDR3 is TGTGCCAGCAGCTTAGAGGGGACAGGGCGGCAGTACTTC. Amino acids: CASSLEGTGRQYF.